The T cell receptor (beta chain) described here comes from a study of T cells expressing NK-cell markers. Study details: Seven of eight sequenced donors tested HCMV-seropositive; one tested seronegative.

Study-wide findings and caveats: Once again these clonotypes came out on top in the CD3+CD56-NKG2C+ fraction of several donors. Dominant NKG2C+ clonotypes made up roughly 1.0-8% of CD8+ T cells in several donors.

This CDR3 is 14 amino acids long. Using the 5' RACE reads, TCRdb records one entry per CDR3 protein without DNA. The sample includes 200,000 to 300,000 distinct CDR3 sequences. For this clonotype: Antigen: not known.

J is TRBJ2-7 and V is TRBV12-3 or TRBV12-4; TCRdb's assignment of TRBD1 cannot be checked, as there is no DNA. The sequencing sample was made of blood T cells: a sorted CD56 or NKG2C T cell subset, CD4+ or CD8+ T cells, or bulk PBMC T cells (not recorded which). This clonotype was obtained from a woman between 18 and 75 years old in good health. CDR3 region: CASSRGTGDYEQYF.